This passage covers 18 T cell receptor beta chains from one sample sequenced in a study of OX40 agonist ivuxolimab in advanced cancers. TCRdb's table, derived via immunoSEQ multiplex PCR, lists solely in-frame clones and lacks some. The repertoire consists of roughly 60,000 clones, with roughly 85% occurring once and the leading ten covering 0.88%. Material: CD4+ or CD8+ T cells sorted from blood, obtained in a trial of the OX40 agonist ivuxolimab. These receptors were obtained from an adult with an advanced solid tumor such as melanoma, head and neck, liver or kidney cancer.

J is TRBJ2-6 and V is TRBV19; TRBD1 is a possible D gene (6 bases). The V gene's germline CDR1 is LNHDA and CDR2 SQIVND (reference sequence). The V gene lost 5 bases and the J gene lost 0 bases, with 17 bases spanning the gap. This CDR3 spans 18 amino acids. CDR3 region: CASSSVQGYVSGANVLTF. In nucleotides, the CDR3 is TGTGCCAGTAGTTCGGTACAGGGATATGTCTCTGGGGCCAACGTCCTGACTTTC.

This clone has only a few counts. V is TRBV2 and J is TRBJ2-7; 7 nucleotides match TRBD1. J gave up 3 bases and V 2 bases, and 7 bases lay outside the gene matches. CDR3 size: 15 residues. Germline CDR1 is SNHLY and CDR2 is FYNNEI. This CDR3 is CASSETGTVDYEQYF. The CDR3, as DNA: TGTGCCAGCAGTGAAACCGGGACAGTTGACTACGAGCAGTACTTC.

The genes are TRBV4-2 and TRBJ2-1; 15 bases line up with TRBD2. The CDR3 spans 19 residues. Per germline, CDR1 LGHNA and CDR2 YNFKEQ. The V and J ends lost 2 bases and 2 bases, in that order; junction bases with no gene match: 7. CDR3 sequence reads: CASSQRWTSGGGTYNEQFF. The CDR3 bases are TGTGCCAGCAGCCAACGTTGGACTAGCGGGGGGGGAACCTACAATGAGCAGTTCTTC.

The chain uses TRBV7-9 and TRBJ1-6; 11 bases are shared with TRBD1. From germline, CDR1 is SEHNR and CDR2 FQNEAQ (reference sequence). With 4 bases clipped from V and 9 bases from J, the junction kept 5 bases outside the gene matches. CDR3 length equals 15 residues. The CDR3 loop reads CASSSPGTGGSPLHF. CDR3 in DNA: TGTGCCAGCAGCTCGCCCGGGACAGGGGGTTCACCCCTCCACTTT.

This chain joins TRBV14 and TRBJ2-5; D remains unclear. Deletions cut 4 bases from V and 2 bases from J, with 2 bases between. The germline V gene has CDR1 SGHDN and CDR2 FVKESK. This CDR3 comprises 11 residues. The CDR3 reads CASSLQETQYF. CDR3 in DNA: TGTGCCAGCAGCCTTCAAGAGACCCAGTACTTC.

The chain is built from TRBV27 and TRBJ1-2; TRBD1 agrees at 7 bases. The ends lost 3 bases at V and 4 bases at J; junction bases unmatched: 14. CDR3 length: 17 amino acids. CDR1 is MNHEY and CDR2 is SMNVEV in the germline V gene (reference sequence). DNA of the CDR3: TGTGCCAGCAGTTTCGGAGGACAGGAAGGATTAGTCTATGGCTACACCTTC. Translating gives CASSFGGQEGLVYGYTF.

The V and J genes are TRBV12-5 and TRBJ2-7; 8 nucleotides match TRBD1. Germline trimming cut 7 bases from V and 3 bases from J; bases unmatched to any gene: 11. The germline gives CDR1 LGHNT, CDR2 FRNRAP. The CDR3 contains 15 residues. CDR3 residues: CASEDPGQAFYEQYF. The CDR3 DNA reads TGTGCTAGTGAGGATCCGGGACAGGCTTTCTACGAGCAGTACTTC.

This sequence joins TRBV29-1 and TRBJ2-3; D may be TRBD1 (6 bases). The ends were cut back, 6 bases at V and 4 bases at J, with 8 bases in the middle. Germline V gene sequence: CDR1 SQVTM, CDR2 ANQGSEA. The CDR3 length is 11 residues. This CDR3 reads CSVTGSDTQYF. CDR3 nucleotide sequence: TGCAGCGTCACAGGGTCAGATACGCAGTATTTT.

The chain is built from TRBV5-1 and TRBJ1-2, with D perhaps matching TRBD1 (5 bases). The V gene lost 4 bases and the J gene lost 3 bases, with 25 bases spanning the gap. Germline CDR1 is SGHRS and CDR2 is YFSETQ. This CDR3 is built from 18 residues. The CDR3 coding sequence is TGCGCCAGCAGCCCGGAGGGTTCCCCGGACACCCTCTACTATGGCTACACCTTC. This translates into CASSPEGSPDTLYYGYTF.

This chain links TRBV10-3 with TRBJ2-5; 7 positions agree with TRBD2. The CDR3 contains 14 residues. The V gene's germline CDR1 is ENHRY and CDR2 SYGVKD. Losses at the gene ends were 4 bases for V and 2 bases for J; bases not matched to a gene: 4. As DNA, the CDR3 is TGTGCCATCAGTGGTCGCGGGGGACAAGAGACCCAGTACTTC. This sequence encodes CAISGRGGQETQYF.

This clone was recorded only once. The rearrangement uses TRBV5-1 and TRBJ2-5, with D possibly matching TRBD1 (6 bases). The germline gives CDR1 SGHRS, CDR2 YFSETQ. V was shortened by 0 bases and J by 7 bases, with 16 bases between the two germline ends. CDR3 length: 15 amino acids. CDR3 nucleotides: TGCGCCAGCAGCTTGGAGACACAAAGCAGGGGGACCCAGTACTTC. This translates into CASSLETQSRGTQYF.

V usage is TRBV19 and J usage is TRBJ2-1, with TRBD2 matching 12 bases. V lost 10 bases to trimming and J lost 0 bases; unmatched junction nucleotides: 4. Germline V gene lookup returns CDR1 LNHDA and CDR2 SQIVND (reference sequence). The CDR3 contains 15 residues. For the CDR3, the DNA is TGTGCCACGGGACTAGCGGGTACCTCCTACAATGAGCAGTTCTTC. This translates into CATGLAGTSYNEQFF. Full variable domain (remainder filled in from reference TRBV19 and TRBJ2-1): DGGITQSPKYLFRKEGQNVTLSCEQNLNHDAMYWYRQDPGQGLRLIYYSQIVNDFQKGDIAEGYSVSREKKESFPLTVTSAQKNPTAFYLCATGLAGTSYNEQFFGPGTRLTVL.

This chain joins TRBV7-9 and TRBJ2-5; D call uncertain. Between the trimmed V and J ends, which lost 0 bases and 9 bases, there was a span of 8 bases. CDR3 size: 12 residues. CDR1 SEHNR and CDR2 FQNEAQ come from the germline V gene (reference sequence). In DNA, the CDR3 is TGTGCCAGCAGCTTAGCTGGCGTCCCCCAGTACTTC. As protein: CASSLAGVPQYF. Complete variable domain (other parts from reference TRBV7-9 and TRBJ2-5): DTGVSQNPRHKITKRGQNVTFRCDPISEHNRLYWYRQTLGQGPEFLTYFQNEAQLEKSRLLSDRFSAERPKGSFSTLEIQRTEQGDSAMYLCASSLAGVPQYFGPGTRLLVL.

Note on this clone: The sample holds other DNA sequences that translate to the same CDR3. V gene TRBV6-5 combines with J gene TRBJ2-1, with D unclear. Trimming removed 0 bases from V and 8 bases from J, with 2 bases in between. The CDR3 has 11 amino acids. Germline V gives CDR1 MNHEY, CDR2 SVGAGI. The DNA for the CDR3 is TGTGCCAGCAGTTACTCTGATGAGCAGTTCTTC. It translates to CASSYSDEQFF.

The chain links TRBV5-1 to TRBJ1-1; D is undetermined. The germline V gene has CDR1 SGHRS and CDR2 YFSETQ. The germline V and J ends were trimmed by 10 bases and 0 bases, with 16 bases remaining between them. CDR3 length: 14 amino acids. The CDR3 sequence: CACREVTMNTEAFF. CDR3 in DNA: TGCGCCTGCCGCGAGGTAACGATGAACACTGAAGCTTTCTTT. Combining the CDR3 with reference TRBV5-1 and TRBJ1-1 gives the whole variable domain KAGVTQTPRYLIKTRGQQVTLSCSPISGHRSVSWYQQTPGQGLQFLFEYFSETQRNKGNFPGRFSGRQFSNSRSEMNVSTLELGDSALYLCACREVTMNTEAFFGQGTRLTVV.

This sequence joins TRBV2 and TRBJ1-1; 8 positions match TRBD1. V dropped 5 bases and J dropped 5; count of bases not matched to a gene: 10. Germline V lookup: CDR1 SNHLY, CDR2 FYNNEI. The CDR3 runs to 15 residues. The CDR3 coding sequence is TGTGCCAGCAGTACCAGCGACAGGGGTTGGACTGAAGCTTTCTTT. Protein product: CASSTSDRGWTEAFF.

The chain is built from TRBV19 and TRBJ1-2, with 9 bases aligning to TRBD1. The V segment lost 5 bases and the J segment 5 bases; nucleotides outside the gene matches: 12. Germline V gene data show CDR1 as LNHDA and CDR2 as SQIVND (reference sequence). This CDR3 is 16 amino acids long. DNA for the CDR3: TGTGCCAGTAGTCTTCAATCACAGGGGGCAGGGTATGGCTACACCTTC. It encodes CASSLQSQGAGYGYTF.

This chain joins TRBV5-1 and TRBJ2-2; weak D call: TRBD2 (5 bases). The CDR3 runs 15 residues. The V end was cut by 0 bases, the J end by 5 bases, with 11 bases between. Germline V lookup: CDR1 SGHRS, CDR2 YFSETQ. The CDR3 sequence: CASSLEAGETGELFF. In DNA form, the CDR3 reads TGCGCCAGCAGCTTGGAGGCGGGCGAAACCGGGGAGCTGTTTTTT.